This is a list of T cell receptor beta chains from one sample in a study of CD8+CD57+ T cells in acquired aplastic anemia. MiXCR, run by TCRdb on the reads, gives a single entry per CDR3 protein. The sample carries a few hundred thousand distinct CDR3 sequences, around 68% recorded once. The material sequenced was sorted CD4+, CD8+, or CD8+CD57+ T cells (not recorded which) from PBMCs. These receptors came from a human donor in good health, serving as a control. Both conserved end residues are part of each CDR3. D genes are given only for firm matches. Clone sizes are given selectively: once, few, many, or a class where the clone is expanded.

>TRBV7-2|TRBD1|TRBJ1-1|many
TGTGCCAGCAGCCTGACAGGGGGCAGTGAAGCTTTCTTT
CASSLTGGSEAFF
>TRBV30|-|TRBJ1-5|many
TGTGCCTGGAGTGGGGCTCGGATGGGGTTGAGCAATCAGCCCCAGCATTTT
CAWSGARMGLSNQPQHF
>TRBV7-2|TRBD1|TRBJ2-2|-
TGTGCCAGCAGTTACTTCGACAGGGTCTATGGCTACATTTTT
CASSYFDRVYGYIF
>TRBV11-2|-|TRBJ2-6|-
TGTGCCAGCAGCCCCTCGAGGACTGGGGCAGGGGCCAACGTCCTGACTTTC
CASSPSRTGAGANVLTF
>TRBV7-2|-|TRBJ1-5|-
TGTGCCAGCAGCTTACAGGGAGGGGGTCAGCCCCAGCATTTT
CASSLQGGGQPQHF
>TRBV20-1|TRBD1|TRBJ1-2|-
TGCGGGGATCGACAGGGCGGGCGCGATGATGGCTACACCTTC
CGDRQGGRDDGYTF
>TRBV12-3/TRBV12-4|TRBD2|TRBJ2-3|many
TGTGCCAGCAACACCCGGGGAGGGACGGCAGATACGCAGTATTTT
CASNTRGGTADTQYF
>TRBV20-1|-|TRBJ2-7|-
TGCAGTGCCCCACCTTGGGGATCCGCCGAGCAGTACTTC
CSAPPWGSAEQYF
>TRBV11-2|-|TRBJ1-1|many
TGTGCCAGCAGCTCAGCGGTAGGTGGGGTATCTGAAGCTTTCTTT
CASSSAVGGVSEAFF
>TRBV7-8|TRBD2|TRBJ2-5|-
TGTGCCAGCAGCTCCGCAGCGGGGTCAGAGACCCAGTACTTC
CASSSAAGSETQYF
>TRBV7-2|-|TRBJ1-1|-
TGTGCCAGCAGCGACGGTGACAGGAGGCAGTACGAGCACTTT
CASSDGDRRQYEHF
>TRBV4-3|-|TRBJ1-1|many
TGCGCCAGCAGCCGTTGGGGGAACACTGAAGCTTTCTTT
CASSRWGNTEAFF
>TRBV20-1|-|TRBJ2-3|-
TGCAGTGCTAGGGGGTCAGGGGCGGATACGCAGTATTTT
CSARGSGADTQYF
>TRBV20-1|-|TRBJ1-3|many
TGCAGTGCTATCAACAGGGCCGTCGTAAAAAACACCATATATTTT
CSAINRAVVKNTIYF